This TCR beta chain originates from a study of CD8+ T cells in alopecia areata. Described treatment: oral pan-JAK inhibitor, 5-10 mg twice daily. Punch biopsies of lesional scalp, plus peripheral blood, were taken from alopecia areata patients. The CDR3 extends over 13 amino acids. The V and J ends lost 0 bases and 0 bases respectively, with 5 bases between them. Germline CDR1 is GTSNPN and CDR2 is SVGIG (reference sequence). cDNA reverse transcribed from extracted RNA served as the sequencing template. Assay: immunoSEQ multiplex PCR; the TCRdb copy retains only in-frame clones and omits some. The sample includes roughly 140,000 clones, around four fifths of them seen just once.

The chain couples TRBV30 to TRBJ2-5; no definite D call. The sequence derives from a human donor with alopecia areata. The material was CD8+ T cells sorted from blood, obtained at week 4, from a patient treated with tofacitinib. CDR3 sequence (DNA): TGTGCCTGGAGTGTAGACTACCAAGAGACCCAGTACTTC. Protein product: CAWSVDYQETQYF.